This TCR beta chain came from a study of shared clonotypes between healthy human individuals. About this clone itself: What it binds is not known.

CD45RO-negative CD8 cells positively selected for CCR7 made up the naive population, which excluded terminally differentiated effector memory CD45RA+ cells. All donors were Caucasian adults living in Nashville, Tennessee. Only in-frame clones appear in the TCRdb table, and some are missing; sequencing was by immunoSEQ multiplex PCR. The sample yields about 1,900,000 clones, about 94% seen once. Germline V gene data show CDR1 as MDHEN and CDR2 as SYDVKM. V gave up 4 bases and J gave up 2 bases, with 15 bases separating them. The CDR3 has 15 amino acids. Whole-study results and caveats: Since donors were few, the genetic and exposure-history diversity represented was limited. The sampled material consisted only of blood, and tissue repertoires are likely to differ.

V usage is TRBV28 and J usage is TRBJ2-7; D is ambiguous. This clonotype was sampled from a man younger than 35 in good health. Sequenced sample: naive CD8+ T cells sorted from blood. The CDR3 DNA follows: TGTGCCAGCAGTTCCACCCCCTCCCAACCCTACGAGCAGTACTTC. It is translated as CASSSTPSQPYEQYF.